This T cell receptor beta chain stems from a study of blood T cell repertoires in COVID-19. The germline V gene has CDR1 MNHEY and CDR2 SMNVEV (reference sequence). V was clipped by 1 base and J by 3 bases, with 18 bases between them. This CDR3 contains 17 residues. How the authors handled the data: Amplification from reference gene primers served as the basis for estimated nucleated cell counts. The table came from immunoSEQ multiplex PCR; TCRdb's copy has only in-frame clones and leaves some out. The V and J calls and the clone size are those of that table, but D and trimming were determined from the DNA. This sample has about 100,000 clones, with roughly 87% found just once.

The chain joins TRBV27 to TRBJ1-1, with D maybe TRBD1 (6 bases). This clonotype originated in a woman between 55 and 75 years old with acute or convalescent COVID-19. Sequencing was done on a sample of peripheral blood. The DNA for the CDR3 is TGTGCCAGCAGTTTATTGGCTATAACAGGGATGGACACTGAAGCTTTCTTT. It is translated as CASSLLAITGMDTEAFF.